The 8 T cell receptor beta chains given below trace back to one sample, sequenced in a study of blood T cell repertoires in COVID-19. Sequencing used immunoSEQ multiplex PCR; TCRdb keeps in-frame clones, though not all of them. The sample has approximately 260,000 clones; approximately 85% are singletons. The sample comprised peripheral blood. The origin of the receptors is a woman aged 70-85 years with acute or convalescent COVID-19.

The V and J genes are TRBV18 and TRBJ2-2; D remains unclear. Germline CDR1 KGHSH, CDR2 LQKENI. The CDR3 sequence is 15 residues long. Trimming shortened V by 4 bases and J by 3 bases, and 12 bases separated the two germline ends. The DNA of the CDR3 is TGTGCCAGCTCACAAAGGAGAGCAGACACCGGGGAGCTGTTTTTT. Its translation is CASSQRRADTGELFF.

The J gene is TRBJ2-7, the V gene TRBV5-1, with a tentative D call TRBD2 (5 bases). Germline V gene sequence: CDR1 SGHRS, CDR2 YFSETQ. V lost 0 bases, J lost 2 bases, and 12 bases lay in between. The CDR3 has 15 residues. The CDR3 coding sequence is TGCGCCAGCAGCTTGGGAGGGATCCTTACCTACGAGCAGTACTTC. This sequence encodes CASSLGGILTYEQYF.

This chain joins TRBV12-3 or TRBV12-4 and TRBJ2-7, with D hard to call. Trimming removed 6 bases from V and 3 bases from J, with 9 bases in between. The CDR3 loop spans 12 amino acids. In DNA, the CDR3 is TGTGCCAGCAGGCGTGAAGTCTACGAGCAGTACTTC. It encodes CASRREVYEQYF.

V usage is TRBV29-1 and J usage is TRBJ1-1, with D tentatively TRBD1 (5 bases). The CDR3 is made up of 15 amino acids. Germline assignment: CDR1 SQVTM and CDR2 ANQGSEA. As DNA, the CDR3 is TGCCGCCGACCCAAGGGGTCTTTGAGGAACACTGAAGCTTTCTTT. Protein product: CRRPKGSLRNTEAFF.

The chain combines TRBV11-2 with TRBJ2-2; D may be TRBD2 (6 bases). Germline CDR1 and CDR2: SGHAT and FQNNGV. The CDR3 runs 16 residues. Deletions cut 4 bases from V and 2 bases from J, with 14 bases between. For the CDR3, the DNA is TGTGCCAGCAGCTCTTGGCGGGGTTTAAACACCGGGGAGCTGTTTTTT. This translates into CASSSWRGLNTGELFF.

The chain combines TRBV10-3 with TRBJ1-2, with a weak D call TRBD1 (6 bases). Trimming removed 3 bases at V and 7 bases at J, with 12 bases between. This CDR3 is built from 13 residues. Germline V gene lookup returns CDR1 ENHRY and CDR2 SYGVKD. In DNA, the CDR3 is TGTGCCATCAGTGACAGGGGCCGAATTGGCTACACCTTC. Amino acid sequence: CAISDRGRIGYTF.

The chain combines TRBV30 with TRBJ1-2; 9 bases agree with TRBD1. The CDR3 extends over 14 amino acids. Germline V gene lookup returns CDR1 GTSNPN and CDR2 SVGIG (reference sequence). The V and J ends lost 3 bases and 7 bases, in that order; junction bases with no gene match: 9. CDR3 in amino acids: CAWREQGALGGYTF. Written as DNA, the CDR3 is TGTGCCTGGAGGGAACAGGGGGCGCTTGGTGGCTACACCTTC.

The gene calls are TRBV6-5 and TRBJ2-3; D not resolved. Germline V gives CDR1 MNHEY, CDR2 SVGAGI. V was pared by 6 bases and J by 2 bases, with 9 bases between. CDR3 length: 13 amino acids. CDR3: CASRLSATDTQYF. As DNA, the CDR3 is TGTGCCAGCAGGCTTAGTGCCACAGATACGCAGTATTTT.